These T cell receptor beta chains were read from a single sample in a study of blood T cell repertoires in COVID-19. Method: immunoSEQ multiplex PCR; TCRdb's copy keeps in-frame clones and lacks some. The data contain some 85,000 clones, 80% of them singletons. The specimen was peripheral blood. Every receptor here comes from a woman older than 75 with acute or convalescent COVID-19. Both conserved end residues are part of each CDR3. Fields, in order: V gene, clone size, J gene, D gene, CDR3 protein, CDR3 DNA. D genes are given only for firm matches. Expanded clones get a size class; other rows say once, few or many, or leave the size out.

TRBV11-1	.	TRBJ2-7	TRBD1	CASSPRGTVAYEQYF	TGTGCCAGCAGCCCTAGGGGGACAGTCGCCTACGAGCAGTACTTC
TRBV10-3	.	TRBJ2-2	.	CAIGGDPAGELFF	TGTGCCATCGGAGGGGATCCAGCCGGGGAGCTGTTTTTT
TRBV7-8	.	TRBJ2-2	.	CASSLGLNTGELFF	TGTGCCAGCAGCTTAGGTCTGAACACCGGGGAGCTGTTTTTT
TRBV10-3	medium-sized	TRBJ2-7	.	CAIGLSYEQYF	TGTGCCATTGGCCTCTCCTACGAGCAGTACTTC
TRBV7-6	.	TRBJ2-7	TRBD1	CASSFTGRGSGEQYF	TGTGCCAGCAGCTTTACCGGCAGGGGGTCGGGCGAGCAGTACTTC
TRBV19	.	TRBJ2-5	.	CASSMAGTLQETQYF	TGTGCCAGTAGTATGGCCGGGACACTACAAGAGACCCAGTACTTC
TRBV18	.	TRBJ1-2	.	CASSRSAGRIDYGYTF	TGTGCCAGCTCACGCTCGGCAGGGAGGATTGACTATGGCTACACCTTC
TRBV6-5	.	TRBJ2-1	TRBD1	CASNRGDEQFF	TGTGCCAGCAACAGGGGTGATGAGCAGTTCTTC
TRBV7-9	.	TRBJ2-1	.	CASSFDSNEQFF	TGTGCCAGCAGTTTCGACAGCAATGAGCAGTTCTTC
TRBV6-5	.	TRBJ1-3	.	CASRIQGRSGNTIYF	TGTGCCAGCAGGATACAGGGCCGCTCTGGAAACACCATATATTTT
TRBV30	.	TRBJ1-5	TRBD1	CAWSFYGTGSQPQHF	TGTGCCTGGAGTTTTTACGGGACAGGGAGTCAGCCCCAGCATTTT
TRBV7-8	.	TRBJ2-7	TRBD2	CASSSGTRSSSYEQYF	TGTGCCAGCAGCTCAGGGACTAGGAGCAGCTCCTACGAGCAGTACTTC
TRBV19	.	TRBJ2-5	TRBD2	CASSMSGRGETQYF	TGTGCCAGTAGTATGAGCGGGAGGGGGGAGACCCAGTACTTC
TRBV30	.	TRBJ1-3	.	CAWSVTGPGNTIYF	TGTGCCTGGAGTGTAACAGGGCCTGGAAACACCATATATTTT
TRBV7-3	.	TRBJ2-5	TRBD2	CASATGTSGGQETQYF	TGTGCCAGCGCGACCGGGACTAGCGGGGGGCAAGAGACCCAGTACTTC
TRBV6-6	.	TRBJ1-3	.	CASSSAGNTIYF	TGTGCCAGCAGTTCCGCGGGAAACACCATATATTTT
TRBV11-3	.	TRBJ2-7	TRBD1	CASSLVKRQGRLFGQYF	TGTGCCAGCAGCTTAGTCAAGAGACAGGGTAGACTCTTCGGGCAGTACTTC
TRBV30	.	TRBJ2-7	.	CAWSLGGEQYF	TGTGCCTGGAGTCTAGGGGGCGAGCAGTACTTC
TRBV9	.	TRBJ1-6	.	CASSVGQTNSPLHF	TGTGCCAGCAGCGTGGGGCAAACTAATTCACCCCTCCACTTT
TRBV4-1	.	TRBJ2-3	TRBD2	CASSLSGTSDQGYF	TGCGCCAGCAGCCTCTCCGGGACTAGCGATCAGGGGTATTTT
TRBV7-9	.	TRBJ1-2	TRBD1	CASSLQGGTNGYTF	TGTGCCAGCAGCTTACAGGGGGGAACGAATGGCTACACCTTC
TRBV4-1	.	TRBJ2-7	.	CASSQAPVGGGPLAYEQYF	TGCGCCAGCAGCCAAGCCCCGGTTGGGGGAGGACCCCTCGCTTATGAGCAGTACTTC
TRBV7-9	.	TRBJ2-3	.	CASSLIGGPVNTQYF	TGTGCCAGCAGCTTAATCGGGGGTCCAGTGAATACGCAGTATTTT
TRBV5-6	.	TRBJ2-3	TRBD1	CASSSITGQLVSTDTQYF	TGTGCCAGCAGCTCGATCACGGGACAGCTTGTTAGCACAGATACGCAGTATTTT
TRBV3-1/TRBV3-2	.	TRBJ1-2	.	CASSLTANYGYTF	TGTGCCAGCAGCCTCACAGCCAACTATGGCTACACCTTC
TRBV25-1	.	TRBJ1-3	TRBD1	CASSEPSGQGRNTIYF	TGTGCCAGCAGTGAACCATCGGGACAGGGCAGAAACACCATATATTTT
TRBV4-1	.	TRBJ2-7	TRBD1	CASSDRTGNYEQYF	TGCGCCAGCAGCGATCGGACAGGCAACTACGAGCAGTACTTC
TRBV14	.	TRBJ1-6	TRBD1	CASSQVGTGNSPLHF	TGTGCCAGCAGCCAAGTTGGGACAGGAAATTCACCCCTCCACTTT
TRBV13	.	TRBJ2-5	TRBD2	CASSLVAGETQYF	TGTGCCAGCAGCTTAGTAGCGGGAGAGACCCAGTACTTC
TRBV2	.	TRBJ2-5	.	CASSVRGETQYF	TGTGCCAGCAGTGTTAGGGGAGAGACCCAGTACTTC
TRBV5-1	.	TRBJ2-3	TRBD2	CASSTGTSDADTQYF	TGCGCCAGCAGTACCGGGACTAGCGATGCAGATACGCAGTATTTT
TRBV6-5	.	TRBJ2-3	.	CASSYSSGRIPDTQYF	TGTGCCAGCAGTTACTCGTCAGGGAGGATTCCAGATACGCAGTATTTT
TRBV5-1	once	TRBJ2-2	.	CASSGLPTTGELFF	TGCGCCAGCAGCGGGCTACCCACCACCGGGGAGCTGTTTTTT
TRBV30	.	TRBJ2-7	TRBD2	CAFTSGRGNYEQYF	TGTGCCTTCACTAGCGGGAGGGGCAACTACGAGCAGTACTTC
TRBV5-1	few	TRBJ2-7	TRBD2	CASTGATSGNYEQYF	TGCGCCAGCACAGGTGCGACTAGCGGGAACTACGAGCAGTACTTC
TRBV18	few	TRBJ2-3	TRBD1	CASSRPGQVGDTQYF	TGTGCCAGCTCACGACCAGGACAGGTTGGAGATACGCAGTATTTT
TRBV18	.	TRBJ1-2	.	CASSPEGNYGYTF	TGTGCCAGCTCACCGGAGGGAAACTATGGCTACACCTTC
TRBV11-3	.	TRBJ2-5	.	CASSLGQATQYF	TGTGCCAGCAGCTTAGGACAGGCGACCCAGTACTTC